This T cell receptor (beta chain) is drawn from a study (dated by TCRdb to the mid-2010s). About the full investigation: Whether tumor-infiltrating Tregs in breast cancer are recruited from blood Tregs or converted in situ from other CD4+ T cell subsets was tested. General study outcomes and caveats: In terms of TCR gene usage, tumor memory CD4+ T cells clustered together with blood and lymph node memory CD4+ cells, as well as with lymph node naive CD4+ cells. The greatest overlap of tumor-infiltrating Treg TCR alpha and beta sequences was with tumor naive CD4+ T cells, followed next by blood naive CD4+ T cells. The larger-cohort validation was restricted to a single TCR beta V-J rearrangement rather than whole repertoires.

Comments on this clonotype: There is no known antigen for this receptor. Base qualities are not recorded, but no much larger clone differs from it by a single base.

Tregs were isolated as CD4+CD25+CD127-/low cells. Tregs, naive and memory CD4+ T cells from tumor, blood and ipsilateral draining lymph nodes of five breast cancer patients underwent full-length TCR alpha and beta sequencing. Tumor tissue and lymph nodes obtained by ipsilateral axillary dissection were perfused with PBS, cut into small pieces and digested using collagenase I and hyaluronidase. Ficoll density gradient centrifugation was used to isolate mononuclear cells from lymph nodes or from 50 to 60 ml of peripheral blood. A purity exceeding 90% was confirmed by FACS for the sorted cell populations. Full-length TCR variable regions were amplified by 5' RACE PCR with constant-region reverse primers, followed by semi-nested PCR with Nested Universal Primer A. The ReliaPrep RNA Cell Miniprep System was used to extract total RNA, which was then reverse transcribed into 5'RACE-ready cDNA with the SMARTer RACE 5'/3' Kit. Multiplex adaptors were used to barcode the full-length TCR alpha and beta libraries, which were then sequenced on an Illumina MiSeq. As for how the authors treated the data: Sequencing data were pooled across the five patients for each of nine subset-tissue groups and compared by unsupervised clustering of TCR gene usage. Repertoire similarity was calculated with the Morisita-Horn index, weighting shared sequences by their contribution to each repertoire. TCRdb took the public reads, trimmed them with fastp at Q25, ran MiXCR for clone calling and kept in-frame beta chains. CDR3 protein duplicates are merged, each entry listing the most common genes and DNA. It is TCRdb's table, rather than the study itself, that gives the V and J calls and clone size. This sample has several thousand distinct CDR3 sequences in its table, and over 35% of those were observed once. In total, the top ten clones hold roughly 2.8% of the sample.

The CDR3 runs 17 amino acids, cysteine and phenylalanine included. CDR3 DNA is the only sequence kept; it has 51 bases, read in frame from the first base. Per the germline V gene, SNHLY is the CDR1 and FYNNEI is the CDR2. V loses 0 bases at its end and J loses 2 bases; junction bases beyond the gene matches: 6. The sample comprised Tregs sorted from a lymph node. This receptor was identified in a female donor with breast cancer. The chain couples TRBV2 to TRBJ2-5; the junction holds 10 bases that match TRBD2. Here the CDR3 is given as CASSEARTSGQQETQYF. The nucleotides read TGTGCCAGCAGTGAAGCTCGGACTAGCGGCCAACAAGAGACCCAGTACTTC. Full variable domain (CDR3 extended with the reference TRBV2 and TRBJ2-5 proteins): EPEVTQTPSHQVTQMGQEVILRCVPISNHLYFYWYRQILGQKVEFLVSFYNNEISEKSEIFDDQFSVERPDGSNFTLKIRSTKLEDSAMYFCASSEARTSGQQETQYFGPGTRLLVL.